This entry is about one T cell receptor (beta chain). In germline, CDR1 is LNHDA, CDR2 SQIVND (reference sequence). V lost 4 bases and J lost 8, with 11 bases in between. The CDR3 has 13 amino acids. Seattle patients were enrolled during active infection and followed longitudinally. These data originate in a study of blood T cell repertoires in COVID-19. About the research overall: Italy, Spain and the United States were the sources of the convalescent and acute COVID-19 samples. PBMCs, B-cell-depleted T cells, or T cells provided the cDNA or gDNA that made up the material.

Original processing notes: Reference gene primer amplification gave estimated nucleated cell counts. Some clones are missing from TCRdb's copy, which holds only in-frame ones; the method was immunoSEQ multiplex PCR. D and trimming were read from the DNA, whereas the V and J calls and clone size are those reported in that table. The table includes fewer than 450,000 clones, more than 70% detected once. The V and J genes are TRBV19 and TRBJ1-4; D remains ambiguous. The origin of this receptor is a woman aged 45-60 years with COVID-19, enrolled during active disease. Sequences were obtained from peripheral blood. This CDR3 reads CASSSGPGEKLFF. The CDR3 DNA sequence: TGTGCCAGTAGTAGCGGACCGGGGGAAAAACTGTTTTTT.